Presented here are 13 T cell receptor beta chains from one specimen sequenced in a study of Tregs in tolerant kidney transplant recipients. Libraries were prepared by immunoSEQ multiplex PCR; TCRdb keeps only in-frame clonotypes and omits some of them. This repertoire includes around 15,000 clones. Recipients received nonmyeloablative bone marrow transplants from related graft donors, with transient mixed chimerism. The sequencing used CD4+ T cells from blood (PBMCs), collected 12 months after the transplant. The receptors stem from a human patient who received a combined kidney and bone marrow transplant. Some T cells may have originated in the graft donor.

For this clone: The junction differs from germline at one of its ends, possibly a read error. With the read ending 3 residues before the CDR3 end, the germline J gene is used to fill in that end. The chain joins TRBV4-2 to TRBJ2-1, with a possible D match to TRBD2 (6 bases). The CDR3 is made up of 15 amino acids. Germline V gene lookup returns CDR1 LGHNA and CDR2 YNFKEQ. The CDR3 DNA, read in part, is TGCGCCAGCAGCCAAGATGGACTACGATACAATGAG. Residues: CASSQDGLRYNE. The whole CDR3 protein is CASSQDGLRYNEQFF.

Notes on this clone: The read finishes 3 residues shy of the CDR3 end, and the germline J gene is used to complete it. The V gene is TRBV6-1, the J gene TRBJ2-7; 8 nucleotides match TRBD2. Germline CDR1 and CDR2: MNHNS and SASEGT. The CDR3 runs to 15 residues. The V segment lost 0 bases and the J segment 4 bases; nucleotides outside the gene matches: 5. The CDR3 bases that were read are TGTGCCAGCAGTGAAGCTGGAGCGGGAGCTTACGAG. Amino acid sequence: CASSEAGAGAYE. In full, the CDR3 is CASSEAGAGAYEQYF.

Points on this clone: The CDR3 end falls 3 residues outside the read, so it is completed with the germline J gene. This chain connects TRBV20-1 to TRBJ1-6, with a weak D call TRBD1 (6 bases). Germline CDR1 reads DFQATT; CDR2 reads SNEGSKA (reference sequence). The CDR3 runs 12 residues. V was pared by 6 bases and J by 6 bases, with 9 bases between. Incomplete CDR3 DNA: TGCAGTGCGTCACAGGGTAATTCACCC. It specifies CSASQGNSP. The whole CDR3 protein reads CSASQGNSPLHF.

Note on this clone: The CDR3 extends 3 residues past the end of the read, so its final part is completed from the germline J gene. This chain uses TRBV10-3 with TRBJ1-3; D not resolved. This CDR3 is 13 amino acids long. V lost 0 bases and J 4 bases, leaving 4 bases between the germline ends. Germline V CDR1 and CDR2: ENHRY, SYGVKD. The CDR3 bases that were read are TGTGCCATCAGTGAGTCTCGGGGAAACACC. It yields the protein CAISESRGNT. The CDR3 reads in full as CAISESRGNTIYF.

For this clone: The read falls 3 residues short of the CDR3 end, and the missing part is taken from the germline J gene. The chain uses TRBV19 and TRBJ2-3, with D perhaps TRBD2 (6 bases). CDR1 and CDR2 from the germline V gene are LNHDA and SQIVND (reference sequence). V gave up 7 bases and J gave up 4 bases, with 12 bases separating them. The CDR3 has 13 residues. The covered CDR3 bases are TGTGCCAGTAAGAGGCCGGGGGCAGATACG. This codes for CASKRPGADT. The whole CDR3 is CASKRPGADTQYF.

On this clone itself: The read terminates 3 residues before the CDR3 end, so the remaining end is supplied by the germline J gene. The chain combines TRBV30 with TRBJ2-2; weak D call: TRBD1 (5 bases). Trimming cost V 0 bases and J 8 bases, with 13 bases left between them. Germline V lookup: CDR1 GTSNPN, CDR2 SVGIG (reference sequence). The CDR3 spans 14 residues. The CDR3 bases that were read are TGTGCCTGGAGTGTACGCAGGGATCAAGGGGAG. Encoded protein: CAWSVRRDQGE. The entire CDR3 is CAWSVRRDQGELFF. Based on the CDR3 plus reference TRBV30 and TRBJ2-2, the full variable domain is SQTIHQWPATLVQPVGSPLSLECTVEGTSNPNLYWYRQAAGRGLQLLFYSVGIGQISSEVPQNLSASRPQDRQFILSSKKLLLSDSGFYLCAWSVRRDQGELFFGEGSRLTVL.

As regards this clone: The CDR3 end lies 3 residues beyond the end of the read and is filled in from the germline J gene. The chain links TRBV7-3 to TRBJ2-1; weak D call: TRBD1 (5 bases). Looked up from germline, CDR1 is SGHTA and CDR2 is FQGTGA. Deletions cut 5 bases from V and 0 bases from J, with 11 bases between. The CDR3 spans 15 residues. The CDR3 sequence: CASSPRQSSYNEQFF. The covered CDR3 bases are TGTGCCAGCAGCCCCCGACAGAGCTCCTACAATGAG.

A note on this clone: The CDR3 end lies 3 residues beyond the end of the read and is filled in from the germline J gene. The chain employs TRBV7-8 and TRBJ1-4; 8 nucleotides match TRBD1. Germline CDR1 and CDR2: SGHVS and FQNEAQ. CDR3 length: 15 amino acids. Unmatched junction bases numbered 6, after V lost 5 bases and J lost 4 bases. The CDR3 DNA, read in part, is TGTGCCAGCAGCACCGGACAGGGTTATAATGAAAAA. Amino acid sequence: CASSTGQGYNEK. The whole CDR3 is CASSTGQGYNEKLFF.

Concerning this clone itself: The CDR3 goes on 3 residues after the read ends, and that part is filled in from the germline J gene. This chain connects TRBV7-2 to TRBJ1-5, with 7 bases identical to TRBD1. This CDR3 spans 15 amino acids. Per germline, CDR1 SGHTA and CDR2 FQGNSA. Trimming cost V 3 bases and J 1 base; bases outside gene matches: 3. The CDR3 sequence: CASSLEDRSNQPQHF. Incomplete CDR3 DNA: TGTGCCAGCAGCTTGGAGGACAGGAGCAATCAGCCC.

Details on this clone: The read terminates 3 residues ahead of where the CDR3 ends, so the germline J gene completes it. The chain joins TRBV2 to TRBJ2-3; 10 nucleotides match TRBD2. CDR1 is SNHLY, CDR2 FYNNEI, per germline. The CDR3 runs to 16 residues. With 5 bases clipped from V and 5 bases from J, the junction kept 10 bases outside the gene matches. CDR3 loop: CASSRGGGLAVDTQYF. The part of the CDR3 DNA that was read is TGTGCCAGCAGTCGAGGGGGAGGACTAGCGGTAGATACG.

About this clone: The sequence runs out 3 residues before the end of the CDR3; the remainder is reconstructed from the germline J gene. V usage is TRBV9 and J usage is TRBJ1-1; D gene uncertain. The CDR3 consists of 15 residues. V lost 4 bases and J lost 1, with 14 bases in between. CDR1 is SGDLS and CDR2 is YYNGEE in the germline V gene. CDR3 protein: CASSSRGFGNTEAFF. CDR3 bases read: TGTGCCAGCAGCTCCCGCGGGTTTGGGAACACTGAA.

The CDR3 bases that were read are TGCGCCAGCAGCCGGGGGGGTGGCGAGCCGGGAGATACG. Amino acid sequence: CASSRGGGEPGDT. Given in full, the CDR3 is CASSRGGGEPGDTQYF. The genes are TRBV4-1 and TRBJ2-3; 7 bases fit TRBD2. The read gets to within 3 residues of the CDR3 end, and the germline J gene fills in the rest. The CDR3 consists of 16 residues. The J segment lost 5 bases and the V segment lost 4 bases, leaving 12 bases of the junction unmatched. Germline V lookup: CDR1 MGHRA, CDR2 YSYEKL.

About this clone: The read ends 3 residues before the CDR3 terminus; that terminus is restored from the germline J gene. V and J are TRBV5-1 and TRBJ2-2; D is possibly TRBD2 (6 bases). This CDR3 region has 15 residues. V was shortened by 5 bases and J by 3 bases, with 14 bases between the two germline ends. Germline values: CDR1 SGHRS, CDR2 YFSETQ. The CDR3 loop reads CASSSQPGDTGELFF. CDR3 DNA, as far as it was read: TGCGCCAGCAGTTCTCAACCGGGGGACACCGGGGAG. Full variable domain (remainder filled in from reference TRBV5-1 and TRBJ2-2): KAGVTQTPRYLIKTRGQQVTLSCSPISGHRSVSWYQQTPGQGLQFLFEYFSETQRNKGNFPGRFSGRQFSNSRSEMNVSTLELGDSALYLCASSSQPGDTGELFFGEGSRLTVL.